This note documents a single T cell receptor (beta chain) sequence. The CDR3 totals 12 residues. Trimming removed 6 bases from V and 7 bases from J; junction bases left unmatched: 5. The germline CDR1 and CDR2 sequences are LGHNA and YNFKEQ. Sequencing was performed with immunoSEQ multiplex PCR; in TCRdb, only in-frame clones are kept and a portion is missing. The table records over 120,000 clones, roughly 78% of them present only once. This sample is part of a study of blood T cell repertoires in COVID-19. Overall study: Both acute and convalescent COVID-19 samples were obtained from the United States, Italy and Spain.

Clinical histories supplied by participants themselves formed the basis of cohort assignment. The sequence was collected from a woman aged 45-65 years who had recovered from COVID-19. Sequenced sample: PBMCs or T cells enriched from blood (not recorded which). This chain joins TRBV4-2 and TRBJ1-2, with 7 nucleotides matching TRBD1. The CDR3 coding sequence is TGTGCCAGCAGGCCTGACAGGGCTGGCTACACCTTC. Translating gives CASRPDRAGYTF.